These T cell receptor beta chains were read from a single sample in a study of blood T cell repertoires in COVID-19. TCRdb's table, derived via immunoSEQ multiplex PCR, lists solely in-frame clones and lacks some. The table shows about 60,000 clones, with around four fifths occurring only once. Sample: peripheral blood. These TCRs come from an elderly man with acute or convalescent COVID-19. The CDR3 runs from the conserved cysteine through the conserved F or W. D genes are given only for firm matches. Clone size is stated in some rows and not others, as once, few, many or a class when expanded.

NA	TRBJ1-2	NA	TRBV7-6	CASSPAPYRKPNYGYTF	TGTGCCAGCAGCCCCGCCCCTTACAGGAAACCTAACTATGGCTACACCTTC
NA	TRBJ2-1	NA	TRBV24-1	CATSDRWRDSYNEQFF	TGTGCCACCAGTGACAGGTGGAGGGACAGCTACAATGAGCAGTTCTTC
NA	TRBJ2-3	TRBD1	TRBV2	CASKPGQGTDTQYF	TGTGCCAGCAAACCGGGACAGGGCACAGATACGCAGTATTTT
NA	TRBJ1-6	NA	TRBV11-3	CASSPSNSPLHF	TGTGCCAGCAGCCCCAGTAATTCACCCCTCCACTTT
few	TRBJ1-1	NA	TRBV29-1	CSAQNTEAFF	TGCAGCGCCCAAAACACTGAAGCTTTCTTT
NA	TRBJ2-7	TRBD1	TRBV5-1	CASSGGTGAHEQYF	TGCGCCAGCAGCGGGGGGACAGGGGCCCACGAGCAGTACTTC
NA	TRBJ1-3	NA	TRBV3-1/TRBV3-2	CASSQGSARASGNTIYF	TGTGCCAGCAGCCAAGGCAGTGCGAGGGCCTCTGGAAACACCATATATTTT
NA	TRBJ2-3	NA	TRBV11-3	CASTHRRYSTDTQYF	TGTGCCAGCACCCACAGAAGATATAGCACAGATACGCAGTATTTT
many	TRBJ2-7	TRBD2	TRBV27	CASSPSGTTLSYEQYF	TGTGCCAGCAGTCCTTCCGGGACTACCTTATCCTACGAGCAGTACTTC
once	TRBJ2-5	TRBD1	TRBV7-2	CASSTRTGTAETQYF	TGTGCCAGCAGCACCCGGACAGGTACGGCTGAGACCCAGTACTTC
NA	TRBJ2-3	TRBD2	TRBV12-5	CASGLPNSLVGLASDTQYF	TGTGCTAGTGGTTTACCAAATAGCTTGGTGGGACTAGCATCAGATACGCAGTATTTT
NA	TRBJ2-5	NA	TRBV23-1	CASSHPPRRGETQYF	TGCGCCAGCAGTCACCCCCCCCGGAGAGGGGAGACCCAGTACTTC
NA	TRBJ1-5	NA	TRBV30	CAWGGQTSNQPQHF	TGTGCCTGGGGTGGGCAGACTAGCAATCAGCCCCAGCATTTT
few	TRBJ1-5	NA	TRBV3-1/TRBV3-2	CASSQSWPGVQPQHF	TGTGCCAGCAGCCAAAGTTGGCCAGGGGTACAGCCCCAGCATTTT
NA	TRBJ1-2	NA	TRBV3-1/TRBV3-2	CASSQDSQGRLGYTF	TGTGCCAGCAGCCAAGATTCCCAAGGGAGGCTTGGCTACACCTTC
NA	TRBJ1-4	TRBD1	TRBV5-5	CASSTGGAGEKLFF	TGTGCCAGCAGCACAGGGGGTGCGGGGGAAAAACTGTTTTTT